These T cell receptor beta chains were read from a single sample in a study of blood T cells in healthy people across ages. MiXCR was run by TCRdb on the 5' RACE reads, yielding one entry per CDR3 protein. The data hold 1.5 million to 2 million distinct CDR3 sequences, with 49% observed a single time. The sample consisted of blood. The receptors were gathered from a woman aged 40 to 50 in good health. Each CDR3 is given with its conserved first and last residue. D genes are given only for firm matches. Not every row has a clone size; where given, it reads once, few, many or a size class.

v_call: TRBV7-2
j_call: TRBJ2-1
clone_size: NA
d_call: TRBD1
cdr3_length: 16
cdr3_aa: CASSENPTGGRKEQFF

v_call: TRBV28
j_call: TRBJ1-2
clone_size: few
d_call: NA
cdr3_length: 17
cdr3_aa: CASSSYGWADPNYGYTF

v_call: TRBV6-5
j_call: TRBJ1-2
clone_size: few
d_call: NA
cdr3_length: 13
cdr3_aa: CASTMAVRYGYTF

v_call: TRBV6-5
j_call: NA
clone_size: NA
d_call: NA
cdr3_length: 16
cdr3_aa: CASSYPYGSGKNIQYF

v_call: TRBV20-1
j_call: TRBJ1-6
clone_size: NA
d_call: NA
cdr3_length: 15
cdr3_aa: CSAPSGQQYNSPLHF

v_call: TRBV9
j_call: TRBJ2-5
clone_size: NA
d_call: NA
cdr3_length: 18
cdr3_aa: CASSSPTGGGLIQETQYF

v_call: TRBV9
j_call: TRBJ2-1
clone_size: NA
d_call: NA
cdr3_length: 14
cdr3_aa: CASSVGVDGIEQFF

v_call: TRBV20-1
j_call: TRBJ2-1
clone_size: NA
d_call: NA
cdr3_length: 14
cdr3_aa: CSASPRDFGNEQFF

v_call: TRBV20-1
j_call: TRBJ2-7
clone_size: few
d_call: NA
cdr3_length: 14
cdr3_aa: CSATRQENSYEQYF

v_call: TRBV15
j_call: TRBJ2-4
clone_size: few
d_call: NA
cdr3_length: 16
cdr3_aa: CATSPRTENYKNIQYF

v_call: TRBV27
j_call: TRBJ2-5
clone_size: NA
d_call: NA
cdr3_length: 12
cdr3_aa: CASARELETQYF

v_call: TRBV21-1
j_call: TRBJ1-2
clone_size: once
d_call: NA
cdr3_length: 15
cdr3_aa: CAGSPRRREGYGYTF

v_call: TRBV5-1
j_call: TRBJ2-7
clone_size: NA
d_call: NA
cdr3_length: 14
cdr3_aa: CASTEGRTYNEQYF

v_call: TRBV5-1
j_call: TRBJ2-5
clone_size: NA
d_call: NA
cdr3_length: 15
cdr3_aa: CASSLMAAQQETQYF

v_call: TRBV20-1
j_call: TRBJ1-2
clone_size: NA
d_call: NA
cdr3_length: 13
cdr3_aa: CSARVGQSGGYTF

v_call: TRBV20-1
j_call: TRBJ2-7
clone_size: few
d_call: NA
cdr3_length: 13
cdr3_aa: CSARQFNLYEQYF

v_call: TRBV6-5
j_call: TRBJ1-4
clone_size: NA
d_call: NA
cdr3_length: 15
cdr3_aa: CASRGADRYNEKLFF

v_call: TRBV7-2
j_call: TRBJ2-1
clone_size: NA
d_call: TRBD2
cdr3_length: 15
cdr3_aa: CASSLLGLENNEQFF

v_call: TRBV15
j_call: TRBJ2-3
clone_size: NA
d_call: NA
cdr3_length: 18
cdr3_aa: CATSRYPLMGGATDTQYF

v_call: TRBV15
j_call: NA
clone_size: NA
d_call: NA
cdr3_length: 13
cdr3_aa: CATSKKGQETQYF

v_call: TRBV20-1
j_call: TRBJ1-2
clone_size: few
d_call: NA
cdr3_length: 14
cdr3_aa: CSASPPSQVYGYTF

v_call: TRBV7-9
j_call: TRBJ1-2
clone_size: NA
d_call: NA
cdr3_length: 16
cdr3_aa: CASSLHPTETNYGYTF

v_call: TRBV18
j_call: TRBJ2-7
clone_size: few
d_call: NA
cdr3_length: 16
cdr3_aa: CASSPPIRRPSYEQYF

v_call: TRBV4-3
j_call: TRBJ2-3
clone_size: NA
d_call: NA
cdr3_length: 19
cdr3_aa: CASSQDPNWGGALEDTQYF

v_call: TRBV7-6
j_call: TRBJ2-5
clone_size: few
d_call: TRBD1
cdr3_length: 16
cdr3_aa: CASSLLLGQGAETQYF

v_call: TRBV5-4
j_call: TRBJ2-7
clone_size: NA
d_call: NA
cdr3_length: 16
cdr3_aa: CASSLGGSAGSYEQYF

v_call: TRBV20-1
j_call: TRBJ1-2
clone_size: few
d_call: NA
cdr3_length: 13
cdr3_aa: CSARGQAIYGYTF

v_call: TRBV20-1
j_call: TRBJ1-2
clone_size: NA
d_call: NA
cdr3_length: 12
cdr3_aa: CSARDPPHGYTF

v_call: TRBV11-1
j_call: TRBJ2-4
clone_size: NA
d_call: TRBD1
cdr3_length: 14
cdr3_aa: CASSLFGQGAQQYF

v_call: TRBV20-1
j_call: TRBJ2-7
clone_size: few
d_call: TRBD1
cdr3_length: 15
cdr3_aa: CSARDRTGGWVEQYF

v_call: TRBV6-2/TRBV6-3
j_call: TRBJ2-7
clone_size: NA
d_call: NA
cdr3_length: 18
cdr3_aa: CASSYTLPGAGFSYEQYF

v_call: TRBV11-2
j_call: TRBJ2-1
clone_size: NA
d_call: NA
cdr3_length: 13
cdr3_aa: CASSSQQGNGQFF

v_call: TRBV7-2
j_call: TRBJ1-4
clone_size: NA
d_call: NA
cdr3_length: 15
cdr3_aa: CASSLARVAPEKLFF

v_call: TRBV6-2/TRBV6-3
j_call: TRBJ2-5
clone_size: few
d_call: NA
cdr3_length: 13
cdr3_aa: CASRGLRQETQYF

v_call: TRBV4-3
j_call: TRBJ2-1
clone_size: NA
d_call: TRBD2
cdr3_length: 15
cdr3_aa: CASSQSRDYLNEQFF

v_call: TRBV2
j_call: TRBJ1-5
clone_size: once
d_call: NA
cdr3_length: 15
cdr3_aa: CASSAQGLGNQPQHF

v_call: TRBV9
j_call: TRBJ2-3
clone_size: NA
d_call: NA
cdr3_length: 15
cdr3_aa: CASSVYGWDQDTQYF

v_call: TRBV2
j_call: TRBJ2-6
clone_size: NA
d_call: NA
cdr3_length: 15
cdr3_aa: CASTPGATGANVLTF

v_call: TRBV6-2/TRBV6-3
j_call: TRBJ2-1
clone_size: NA
d_call: TRBD2
cdr3_length: 15
cdr3_aa: CASRPSGRGANEQFF

v_call: TRBV4-3
j_call: TRBJ2-1
clone_size: NA
d_call: TRBD2
cdr3_length: 15
cdr3_aa: CASSQGHGGAETQFF

v_call: TRBV27
j_call: TRBJ2-3
clone_size: NA
d_call: NA
cdr3_length: 15
cdr3_aa: CASSLYPQGGDTQYF

v_call: TRBV25-1
j_call: TRBJ2-3
clone_size: NA
d_call: NA
cdr3_length: 12
cdr3_aa: CASSDDPGAQYF

v_call: TRBV7-6
j_call: TRBJ2-5
clone_size: few
d_call: TRBD2
cdr3_length: 14
cdr3_aa: CASSSRGEQETQYF

v_call: TRBV20-1
j_call: TRBJ1-1
clone_size: few
d_call: NA
cdr3_length: 14
cdr3_aa: CSARDVNSNTEAFF

v_call: TRBV4-1
j_call: TRBJ2-1
clone_size: few
d_call: TRBD2
cdr3_length: 16
cdr3_aa: CASSHPTSGGVDEQFF

v_call: TRBV20-1
j_call: TRBJ2-1
clone_size: NA
d_call: TRBD2
cdr3_length: 15
cdr3_aa: CSARASGGADPEQFF